Listed below are T cell receptor beta chains from one sample, sequenced in a study of blood T cell repertoires in COVID-19. Libraries were prepared by immunoSEQ multiplex PCR; TCRdb keeps only in-frame clonotypes and omits some of them. The sample includes fewer than 130,000 clones, around 83% of them seen just once. The material sequenced was peripheral blood. The origin of the receptors is a human donor in a cohort sampled during active COVID-19. The CDR3 runs from the conserved cysteine through the conserved F or W. The order of the fields is clone size, V gene, D gene, J gene, CDR3 DNA, CDR3 protein. A D gene is named only where the DNA matches it firmly. Part of the rows lack a size; the others show once, few, many or a class for expanded clones.

>NA|TRBV4-3|NA|TRBJ2-5
TGCGCCAGCAGCCAAGACTCCGCGGGCCGAGAGACCCAGTACTTC
CASSQDSAGRETQYF
>NA|TRBV20-1|NA|TRBJ1-6
TGCAGCGGACAAGGGAATTCACCCCTCCACTTT
CSGQGNSPLHF
>NA|TRBV15|TRBD2|TRBJ2-5
TGTGCCACCAGCAGTAGCGGGAGTGAGACCCAGTACTTC
CATSSSGSETQYF
>NA|TRBV6-5|NA|TRBJ2-1
TGTGCCAGCAGGTCTAGTGGGTACAATGAGCAGTTCTTC
CASRSSGYNEQFF
>NA|TRBV27|TRBD1|TRBJ2-5
TGTGCCAGCAGTCCATCCCCGACAGGGTACGGAGGCCAAGAGACCCAGTACTTC
CASSPSPTGYGGQETQYF
>NA|TRBV2|TRBD1|TRBJ1-1
TGTGCCAGCATCGGACAGGGGCAGGCTTTCTTT
CASIGQGQAFF
>NA|TRBV14|NA|TRBJ1-3
TGTGCCAGCAGCCCGACAGTCTCTGGAAACACCATATATTTT
CASSPTVSGNTIYF
>NA|TRBV4-1|NA|TRBJ2-3
TGCGCCAGCAGCCAAGGGATAGACTCCTTCACAGATACGCAGTATTTT
CASSQGIDSFTDTQYF
>NA|TRBV9|TRBD1|TRBJ2-7
TGTGCCAGCAGCGTCTCGACGGACAGGGAATCGTACGAGCAGTACTTC
CASSVSTDRESYEQYF
>NA|TRBV30|NA|TRBJ1-1
TGTGCCTGGCGGGGGAATTCTGAAGCTTTCTTT
CAWRGNSEAFF
>NA|TRBV11-2|NA|TRBJ1-6
TGTGCCAGCAGCTTATTAGGCAGCGATAATTCACCCCTCCACTTT
CASSLLGSDNSPLHF
>NA|TRBV19|NA|TRBJ1-5
TGTGCCAGTAGTATAGAGAGGGCCCCGTCCGGCAATCAGCCCCAGCATTTT
CASSIERAPSGNQPQHF
>NA|TRBV7-2|NA|TRBJ2-3
TGTGCCAGCAGCTATACCGGGGGGCACACAGATACGCAGTATTTT
CASSYTGGHTDTQYF
>NA|TRBV5-1|NA|TRBJ2-1
TGCGCCAGCAGCTTGTCCGGAGCGACCAGCAATGAGCAGTTCTTC
CASSLSGATSNEQFF
>NA|TRBV5-1|NA|TRBJ2-3
TGCGCCAGCAGCTTGTGGGGAGAAGATACGCAGTATTTT
CASSLWGEDTQYF
>NA|TRBV18|TRBD1|TRBJ1-5
TGTGCCAGCTCACCGATCGGACAGGGGAGTTTTCAGCCCCAGCATTTT
CASSPIGQGSFQPQHF
>few|TRBV9|NA|TRBJ1-6
TGTGCCAGCAGCGCCTCGACAGAACCACCCCTCCACTTT
CASSASTEPPLHF
>NA|TRBV4-2|TRBD1|TRBJ1-3
TGTGCCAGCAGCCAAGATGGGACAGTTTCTGGAAACACCATATATTTT
CASSQDGTVSGNTIYF
>NA|TRBV29-1|NA|TRBJ2-7
TGCAGCGTGACAGAGGTCTCCTACGAGCAGTACTTC
CSVTEVSYEQYF
>NA|TRBV11-2|NA|TRBJ1-2
TGTGCCAGCAGCTTAGGGGCAGGGCCACGTCGCAGGACCTTC
CASSLGAGPRRRTF
>NA|TRBV4-1|NA|TRBJ2-3
TGCGCCAGCAGCCAAGAAGAGGCTAGTCGAGGTACGCAGTATTTT
CASSQEEASRGTQYF
>NA|TRBV21-1|NA|TRBJ2-5
TGTGCCAGCAGCACCCCGGACAGGGGGCGGAGAGAGACCCAGTACTTC
CASSTPDRGRRETQYF
>NA|TRBV9|NA|TRBJ2-3
TGTGCCAGCAGCGTAGCTACGGGTACGCAGTATTTT
CASSVATGTQYF
>few|TRBV28|TRBD2|TRBJ2-5
TGTGCCAGCAGTTTATATCCTAGCGGGGGGGCCCAAGAGACCCAGTACTTC
CASSLYPSGGAQETQYF
>once|TRBV24-1|TRBD1|TRBJ1-2
TGTGCCACCAGTGATGGATACAGGGGGCCCAATGGCTACACCTTC
CATSDGYRGPNGYTF
>once|TRBV10-3|NA|TRBJ2-1
TGTGCCATCAGTGTTGGGGGGAATGAGCAGTTCTTC
CAISVGGNEQFF
>NA|TRBV15|TRBD1|TRBJ2-2
TGTGCCACCAGCGTGGCAGGGGGCACCGGGGAGCTGTTTTTT
CATSVAGGTGELFF
>NA|TRBV30|TRBD2|TRBJ2-1
TGTGCCTGGGCCTCTAGCGGGAGGCAGTTCTTC
CAWASSGRQFF
>NA|TRBV9|TRBD2|TRBJ2-5
TGTGCCAGCAGCGATGGTCTTGTGGCGGGAGGGCAAGAGACCCAGTACTTC
CASSDGLVAGGQETQYF
>once|TRBV10-1|TRBD2|TRBJ2-1
TGCGCCAGCAGTGAGGGGAGGGCCCCTTCCTACAATGAGCAGTTCTTC
CASSEGRAPSYNEQFF
>NA|TRBV6-2/TRBV6-3|TRBD2|TRBJ2-1
TGTGCCAGCAGTTTAGGGACTAGCGGGATAGATCAGTTCTTC
CASSLGTSGIDQFF
>NA|TRBV7-6|NA|TRBJ2-3
TGTGCCAGCAGCTTAGCAGGCGGAGAGGGCCGCACAGATACGCAGTATTTT
CASSLAGGEGRTDTQYF
>NA|TRBV5-6|TRBD2|TRBJ2-1
TGTGCCAGCAGCTCATCCGGGACTAGCCGCTACAATGAGCAGTTCTTC
CASSSSGTSRYNEQFF
>NA|TRBV5-1|NA|TRBJ2-7
TGCGCCAGCAGCTACGACAGGACCTACGAGCAGTACTTC
CASSYDRTYEQYF
>few|TRBV2|NA|TRBJ2-5
TGTGCCAGCAGTGAAGAAGCGTCCGTCTACTTC
CASSEEASVYF
>NA|TRBV27|TRBD2|TRBJ2-7
TGTGCCAGCAGACTAGCGGGAGGTACCTACGAGCAGTACTTC
CASRLAGGTYEQYF
>NA|TRBV6-6|TRBD1|TRBJ2-1
TGTGCCAGCAGTCCTAACGCCGGGACAGGGGCCTACAATGAGCAGTTCTTC
CASSPNAGTGAYNEQFF
>NA|TRBV3-1/TRBV3-2|TRBD1|TRBJ1-2
TGTGCCAGCAGCCAAGAAACAGGGGACTATGGCTACACCTTC
CASSQETGDYGYTF
>NA|TRBV7-2|NA|TRBJ1-3
TGTGCCAGCAGCTTAGACTCTTCGGGGAGCCTCTCTGGAAACACCATATATTTT
CASSLDSSGSLSGNTIYF
>NA|TRBV6-5|NA|TRBJ2-1
TGTGCCACTTGGAGGAGAGGGTACAATGAGCAGTTCTTC
CATWRRGYNEQFF
>NA|TRBV5-6|NA|TRBJ2-7
TGTGCCAGCAGCTTGCTAGGGACTGGGGACTACGAGCAGTACTTC
CASSLLGTGDYEQYF
>NA|TRBV29-1|NA|TRBJ2-1
TGCAGCGTTGAAGGAGGCCTGCTTTCTAATGAGCAGTTCTTC
CSVEGGLLSNEQFF
>once|TRBV5-1|NA|TRBJ1-1
TGCGCCAGCAGCTTGAGCAGGGGATGGACTGAAGCTTTCTTT
CASSLSRGWTEAFF
>few|TRBV30|NA|TRBJ2-7
TGTGCCTGGCCCGTTCGACTTCTAAGCTACGAGCAGTACTTC
CAWPVRLLSYEQYF
>NA|TRBV9|NA|TRBJ2-1
TGTGCCAGCAGCGCCATATGGAGTTCCGATGAGCAGTTCTTC
CASSAIWSSDEQFF
>NA|TRBV7-2|TRBD1|TRBJ2-7
TGTGCCAGCAGCTTTGGGAACAGGGGTTCCTACGAGCAGTACTTC
CASSFGNRGSYEQYF
>NA|TRBV5-1|NA|TRBJ2-1
TGCGCCAGCAGCTTGGTCGGGAGTAACAATGAGCAGTTCTTC
CASSLVGSNNEQFF
>NA|TRBV28|TRBD2|TRBJ2-3
TGTGCCAGCGTCTTTAGCGGGGGCACAGATACGCAGTATTTT
CASVFSGGTDTQYF